This T cell receptor beta chain is drawn from a study of shared clonotypes between healthy human individuals. On the study more broadly: Those who served as donors were a couple of women and a few men between the ages of 18 and 49. Findings of the study overall: A handful of donors showed sharing of around 5% of naive CD4 clonotypes. Generally, estimated richness proved larger in naive subsets than it did in memory subsets.

Concerning this clone itself: Its target is unknown.

TCRdb's copy holds only in-frame clones and misses some; the assay was immunoSEQ multiplex PCR. The sample contains almost 750,000 clones, 72% of which appear only once. The CDR3 totals 18 residues. After removal of 3 bases from V and 5 bases from J, the junction contained 17 bases not matched to a gene. Germline V gene lookup returns CDR1 PRHDT and CDR2 FYEKMQ (reference sequence). Sequencing was carried out using memory CD4+ T cells sorted from blood. Sample subset: CD45RA-negative fraction. The gene calls are TRBV13 and TRBJ2-7, with 9 bases fitting TRBD1. The receptor was derived from a woman younger than 45 in good health. The CDR3 DNA is TGTGCCAGCAGCTTCTATACAGGGGGCGATGCCATGTTGGACGAGCAGTACTTC. It specifies CASSFYTGGDAMLDEQYF.